This TCR beta chain was sequenced in a study of blood T cell repertoires in COVID-19. Background on the study: Whether acute or convalescent, the COVID-19 samples came from the United States, Italy and Spain. PBMCs, B-cell-depleted T cells, or T cells were the source of the cDNA or gDNA that made up the material.

Original processing methods: Amplifying reference gene primers gave estimates of nucleated cell counts. The protocol was immunoSEQ multiplex PCR, while the TCRdb copy is restricted to in-frame clones and leaves out a portion. The V and J calls and clone size come from that table; D and trimming were worked out from the DNA. The sample has around 100,000 clones; more than 85% are singletons. The CDR3 is made up of 13 amino acids. Germline V gene lookup returns CDR1 GTSNPN and CDR2 SVGIG (reference sequence). The V gene end was trimmed by 4 bases and the J gene end by 6 bases; junction bases not matched to a gene: 6.

The clonotype originates from a human donor in a cohort sampled during active COVID-19. The chain combines TRBV30 with TRBJ1-5; 7 positions match TRBD1. Source material: peripheral blood. CDR3 DNA: TGTGCCTGGAATCGAGGGGGCCTTCAGCCCCAGCATTTT. This translates into CAWNRGGLQPQHF.